This T cell receptor beta chain was profiled in a study of CD8 T cell repertoires and HIV-1 epitope variants. For the study at large: T cells were stimulated with Twenty-five Gag and Nef peptides separately.

Study results and limitations: The TAALDMSHF plasma variant had no responses, unlike KF9 (five clonotypes) and HW9 (one).

The repertoire was sequenced with immunoSEQ multiplex PCR; TCRdb's copy has only in-frame clones and lacks some. Among about 90,000 clones listed, roughly 80% were seen once. This CDR3 is 13 amino acids long. V lost 4 bases to trimming and J lost 1 base, with 5 bases between them. Per the germline V gene, CDR1 is SGDLS and CDR2 is YYNGEE. The table lists this clone with a count of one. The antigen is undetermined. Source material: uncultured baseline CD8+ T cells from peripheral blood mononuclear cells (PBMCs). The sequence derives from a male donor with HIV. The rearrangement links TRBV9 to TRBJ2-2; the D is unclear. CDR3 coding DNA: TGTGCCAGCAGCACTGAGAACACCGGGGAGCTGTTTTTT. Residues: CASSTENTGELFF.